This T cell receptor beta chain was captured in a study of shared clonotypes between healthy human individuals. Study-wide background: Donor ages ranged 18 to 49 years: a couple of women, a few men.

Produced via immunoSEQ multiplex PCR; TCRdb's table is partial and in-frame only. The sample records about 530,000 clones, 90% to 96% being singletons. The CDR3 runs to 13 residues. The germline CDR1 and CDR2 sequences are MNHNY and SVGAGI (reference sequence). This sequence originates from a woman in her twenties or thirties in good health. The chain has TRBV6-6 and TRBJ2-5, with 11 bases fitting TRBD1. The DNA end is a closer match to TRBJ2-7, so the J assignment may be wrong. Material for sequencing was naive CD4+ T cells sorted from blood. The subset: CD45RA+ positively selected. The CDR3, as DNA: TGTGCCAGCAGCGGGACAGGGGGATACGAGCAGTACTTC. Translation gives CASSGTGGYEQYF.